The entry that follows covers one T cell receptor beta chain sequence. Profiled with immunoSEQ multiplex PCR; TCRdb holds only in-frame clones, not every one. Among more than 90,000 clones listed, more than 75% were seen once. Per germline, CDR1 ENHRY and CDR2 SYGVKD. This CDR3 has 16 residues. V lost 4 bases and J 0 bases, leaving 15 bases between the germline ends. The data originate from a study of T cell responses to AZD1222 COVID-19 vaccine. The chain is built from TRBV10-3 and TRBJ1-2; perhaps TRBD1 as D (5 bases). Material: peripheral blood, obtained on day 0 of AZD1222 vaccination. This TCR was recovered from an adult in good health. In DNA, the CDR3 is TGTGCCATCAGTGTCAGCGGGGACGGCTCTAACTATGGCTACACCTTC. This encodes CAISVSGDGSNYGYTF.